The 23 T cell receptor beta chains given below trace back to one sample, sequenced in a study of cytomegalovirus exposure and HLA in healthy donors. Vbeta (60) and Jbeta (13) primers were used in the PCR. Generated by immunoSEQ multiplex PCR, the TCRdb table keeps only in-frame clones and is missing some. Of about 160,000 clones detected, around 75% appear once; the ten largest clones hold around 4.7%. Sequenced sample: PBMCs. The receptor source for this set is a male donor in good health and CMV-seronegative.

The CDR3 DNA is TGTGCCAGCAGTTTACTTCCAGGGCGGACCTACGAGCAGTACTTC. This encodes CASSLLPGRTYEQYF. This chain joins TRBV27 and TRBJ2-7; tentative D call: TRBD1 (5 bases). The CDR3 has 15 residues. The germline gives CDR1 MNHEY, CDR2 SMNVEV (reference sequence). Trimming took off 2 bases at V and 2 bases at J, with 13 bases between the two ends.

This clone was seen just once. The chain carries TRBV7-9 and TRBJ2-7, with TRBD1 identical over 9 bases. Germline loops: CDR1 SEHNR, CDR2 FQNEAQ (reference sequence). The CDR3 contains 16 residues. With 0 bases clipped from V and 1 base from J, the junction kept 4 bases outside the gene matches. CDR3 sequence reads: CASSLATGGRSYEQYF. DNA for the CDR3: TGTGCCAGCAGCTTAGCCACAGGGGGCAGGTCCTACGAGCAGTACTTC.

The chain employs TRBV6-4 and TRBJ2-2, with a tentative D call TRBD1 (6 bases). This CDR3 is 14 amino acids long. Germline-derived CDR1 and CDR2 are MRHNA and SNTAGT. V was shortened by 3 bases and J by 3 bases, with 8 bases between the two germline ends. The CDR3 is CASSEQGDTGELFF. The CDR3 DNA reads as TGTGCCAGCAGTGAACAGGGCGACACCGGGGAGCTGTTTTTT.

The J gene is TRBJ1-2, the V gene TRBV2; TRBD1 agrees at 7 bases. This CDR3 comprises 16 residues. Germline values: CDR1 SNHLY, CDR2 FYNNEI. With 6 bases clipped from V and 2 bases from J, the junction kept 12 bases outside the gene matches. The CDR3 nucleotides read TGTGCCAGCAGCGCCCCGGGACAGTCGAGGAACTATGGCTACACCTTC. This codes for CASSAPGQSRNYGYTF.

This clone has only a few counts. This chain uses TRBV21-1 with TRBJ1-2; the table's D call TRBD1 went unverified against the DNA. TRBV21-1 is flagged as a pseudogene. The CDR3 has 16 residues. CDR3 sequence (DNA): TGTGCCAGCAGCAAAGAACCAGGGGCCGCGAGGGATGGCTACACCTTC. Protein sequence: CASSKEPGAARDGYTF.

V usage is TRBV5-1 and J usage is TRBJ2-5; 8 nucleotides line up with TRBD1. V was clipped by 3 bases and J by 5 bases; unmatched bases: 3. Germline-derived CDR1 and CDR2 are SGHRS and YFSETQ. This CDR3 has 13 amino acids. CDR3 in amino acids: CASSSTGEETQYF. For the CDR3, the DNA is TGCGCCAGCAGCTCGACAGGGGAGGAGACCCAGTACTTC.

The V and J genes are TRBV11-2 and TRBJ2-3; D gene uncertain. The CDR3 consists of 18 residues. V gave up 0 bases and J gave up 2 bases, with 18 bases separating them. Germline values: CDR1 SGHAT, CDR2 FQNNGV. In DNA, the CDR3 is TGTGCCAGCAGCTTAGAAAGCACGGGTCAGAAAACCACAGATACGCAGTATTTT. The encoded protein is CASSLESTGQKTTDTQYF. The variable domain in full, completed from reference TRBV11-2 and TRBJ2-3, reads EAGVAQSPRYKIIEKRQSVAFWCNPISGHATLYWYQQILGQGPKLLIQFQNNGVVDDSQLPKDRFSAERLKGVDSTLKIQPAKLEDSAVYLCASSLESTGQKTTDTQYFGPGTRLTVL.

This clone has more than one count but fewer than ten. V and J are TRBV5-6 and TRBJ1-5; TRBD1 is a possible D gene (6 bases). In germline, CDR1 is SGHDT, CDR2 YYEEEE. The V end was cut by 4 bases, the J end by 7 bases, with 18 bases between. The CDR3 contains 15 residues. The CDR3 nucleotides are TGTGCCAGCAGCCGCATTAATACAGGGAACCAGCCCCAGCATTTT. Translated, it gives CASSRINTGNQPQHF.

About this clone itself: One end of the junction is discordant with germline, which a read error may explain. The chain is built from TRBV2 and TRBJ2-5, with no clear D. Germline loops: CDR1 SNHLY, CDR2 FYNNEI. This CDR3 has 11 amino acids. The CDR3 bases are TGTGCCGGCAGTGAACATGAGACCCAGTACTTC. Residues: CAGSEHETQYF. The variable domain in full, with the rest retrieved from reference TRBV2 and TRBJ2-5, is EPEVTQTPSHQVTQMGQEVILRCVPISNHLYFYWYRQILGQKVEFLVSFYNNEISEKSEIFDDQFSVERPDGSNFTLKIRSTKLEDSAMYFCAGSEHETQYFGPGTRLLVL.

V and J are TRBV29-1 and TRBJ2-5; the match to TRBD2 covers 9 bases. CDR3 length: 16 residues. The ends lost 3 bases at V and 5 bases at J; junction bases unmatched: 13. Germline CDR1 is SQVTM and CDR2 is ANQGSEA. CDR3 DNA sequence: TGCAGCGTTGAGCCCCTTGTAGCGGGAGAGCGGGAGACCCAGTACTTC. Translating it yields CSVEPLVAGERETQYF.

The CDR3: CASSIAAVNYGYTF. CDR3 DNA: TGTGCCAGCTCAATCGCGGCAGTTAACTATGGCTACACCTTC. The chain recombines TRBV25-1 with TRBJ1-2; no clear D. Per germline, CDR1 MGHDK and CDR2 SYGVNS. The CDR3 is 14 amino acids. V lost 8 bases and J 1 base, leaving 14 bases between the germline ends.

The rearrangement uses TRBV4-1 and TRBJ2-7; D may be TRBD2 (6 bases). V was cut by 4 bases and J by 1 base, with 11 bases left in between. Germline CDR1 is MGHRA and CDR2 is YSYEKL. CDR3 size: 14 residues. Here the CDR3 DNA reads TGCGCCAGCAGCCGACCGGGGAGGTCCTACGAGCAGTACTTC. It translates to CASSRPGRSYEQYF.

The V call is TRBV2, the J call TRBJ2-2; the D is unclear. The CDR3 is 13 amino acids. V was pared by 4 bases and J by 6 bases, with 9 bases between. From germline, CDR1 is SNHLY and CDR2 FYNNEI. The chain's CDR3 is CASSGRTPGELFF. The CDR3, as DNA: TGTGCCAGCAGTGGAAGAACTCCCGGGGAGCTGTTTTTT.

The chain has TRBV6-5 and TRBJ1-1; 9 positions match TRBD1. Germline CDR1 and CDR2: MNHEY and SVGAGI. V was pared by 0 bases and J by 7 bases, with 6 bases of the junction left unmatched. The CDR3 is 15 amino acids. CDR3 in DNA: TGTGCCAGCAGTTACTCGAGGACAGGGGAGGGTGAAGCTTTCTTT. Amino acid sequence: CASSYSRTGEGEAFF.

This clone was seen only a few times. The J gene is TRBJ2-7, the V gene TRBV5-4; possible D gene TRBD2, 5 bases. The V gene lost 1 base and the J gene lost 3 bases, with 11 bases spanning the gap. In germline, CDR1 is SGHNT, CDR2 YYREEE (reference sequence). This CDR3 comprises 14 residues. The DNA for the CDR3 is TGTGCCAGCAGCTTGTCCGGGGAACACTACGAGCAGTACTTC. Its translation: CASSLSGEHYEQYF.

The chain combines TRBV9 with TRBJ2-2; 7 bases are shared with TRBD1. The length of the CDR3 is 17 residues. Germline CDR1 and CDR2: SGDLS and YYNGEE. V lost 5 bases and J lost 3; bases outside the gene matches: 13. The CDR3 loop reads CASSHDRQGVHTGELFF. In DNA form, the CDR3 reads TGTGCCAGCAGTCATGACAGGCAGGGGGTCCACACCGGGGAGCTGTTTTTT.

The CDR3 sequence: CASSFGGQSGDTQYF. In nucleotides, the CDR3 is TGCGCCAGCAGCTTCGGCGGGCAGTCGGGAGATACGCAGTATTTT. The chain combines TRBV5-1 with TRBJ2-3, with TRBD2 as a possible D gene (5 bases). The CDR3 consists of 15 residues. Trimming took off 2 bases at V and 5 bases at J, with 15 bases between the two ends. Germline V gene sequence: CDR1 SGHRS, CDR2 YFSETQ.

The V call is TRBV11-2, the J call TRBJ2-3, with no clear D. Trimming took 2 bases from V and 6 from J, leaving 6 bases between them. There are 12 residues in the CDR3. The germline gives CDR1 SGHAT, CDR2 FQNNGV. DNA of the CDR3: TGTGCCAGCAGCTTACTGGCCGATACGCAGTATTTT. Translation gives CASSLLADTQYF.

The chain is built from TRBV7-8 and TRBJ2-7; 11 nucleotides agree with TRBD2. CDR1 is SGHVS and CDR2 is FQNEAQ in the germline V gene. The CDR3 runs 15 residues. The V and J ends lost 3 bases and 4 bases, in that order; junction bases with no gene match: 5. The CDR3: CASSLRLAGRYEQYF. In DNA form, the CDR3 reads TGTGCCAGCAGCTTGCGACTAGCGGGGAGATACGAGCAGTACTTC.

This clone was seen just once. Other DNA sequences in the same sample also yield this CDR3. The chain is built from TRBV6-5 and TRBJ1-6; TRBD1 aligns across 7 bases. Germline-derived CDR1 and CDR2 are MNHEY and SVGAGI. The length of the CDR3 is 16 residues. After removal of 0 bases from V and 8 bases from J, the junction contained 7 bases not matched to a gene. CDR3 amino acids: CASSYSTGIEHSPLHF. In DNA, the CDR3 is TGTGCCAGCAGTTACTCGACAGGGATAGAACATTCACCCCTCCACTTT.

The rearrangement links TRBV28 to TRBJ1-5; the match to TRBD1 covers 7 bases. The J segment lost 3 bases and the V segment lost 6 bases, leaving 2 bases of the junction unmatched. The CDR3 contains 13 residues. The germline V gene has CDR1 MDHEN and CDR2 SYDVKM. CDR3 region: CASSRGNNQPQHF. In nucleotides, the CDR3 is TGTGCCAGCAGCAGGGGGAACAATCAGCCCCAGCATTTT.

This clone was detected only a few times. The chain combines TRBV10-3 with TRBJ2-1, with D hard to call. The V gene lost 6 bases and the J gene lost 4 bases, with 10 bases spanning the gap. This CDR3 region has 13 residues. The germline V gene encodes CDR1 ENHRY and CDR2 SYGVKD. CDR3: CAIRNTEYNEQFF. The CDR3 DNA follows: TGTGCCATCAGGAACACAGAGTACAATGAGCAGTTCTTC.

The V call is TRBV19, the J call TRBJ1-6; unclear D gene. V was cut by 5 bases and J by 6 bases, with 11 bases left in between. Germline V gives CDR1 LNHDA, CDR2 SQIVND (reference sequence). The CDR3 extends over 14 amino acids. CDR3 sequence: CASSFGAGNSPLHF. The CDR3 region has the DNA TGTGCCAGTAGTTTCGGTGCAGGTAATTCACCCCTCCACTTT.